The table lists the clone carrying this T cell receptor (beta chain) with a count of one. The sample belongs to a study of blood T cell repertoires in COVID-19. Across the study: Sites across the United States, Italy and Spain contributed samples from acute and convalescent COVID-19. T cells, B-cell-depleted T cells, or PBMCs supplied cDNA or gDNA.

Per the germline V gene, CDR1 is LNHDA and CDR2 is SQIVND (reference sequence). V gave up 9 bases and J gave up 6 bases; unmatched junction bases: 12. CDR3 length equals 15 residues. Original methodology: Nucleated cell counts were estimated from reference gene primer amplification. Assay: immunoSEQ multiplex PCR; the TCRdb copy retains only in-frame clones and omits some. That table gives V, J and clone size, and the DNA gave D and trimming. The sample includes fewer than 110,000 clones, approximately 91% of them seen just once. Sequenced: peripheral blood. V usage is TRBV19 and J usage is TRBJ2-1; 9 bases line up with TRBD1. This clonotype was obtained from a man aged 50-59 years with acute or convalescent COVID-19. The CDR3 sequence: CASDQRDRESNEQFF. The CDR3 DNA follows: TGTGCCAGCGACCAAAGGGACAGGGAGTCCAATGAGCAGTTCTTC. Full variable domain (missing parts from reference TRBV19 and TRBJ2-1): DGGITQSPKYLFRKEGQNVTLSCEQNLNHDAMYWYRQDPGQGLRLIYYSQIVNDFQKGDIAEGYSVSREKKESFPLTVTSAQKNPTAFYLCASDQRDRESNEQFFGPGTRLTVL.